The 17 T cell receptor beta chains below were found in one sample sequenced in a study of blood T cell repertoires in COVID-19. Only in-frame clones appear in the TCRdb table, and some are missing; sequencing was by immunoSEQ multiplex PCR. The sample lists about 180,000 clones, more than 70% seen once, with over 12% in the top ten. The sequenced sample consisted of peripheral blood. These TCRs come from a man between 18 and 29 years old with active or convalescent COVID-19.

This chain connects TRBV10-3 to TRBJ2-1; TRBD2 might be the D (5 bases). CDR1 is ENHRY, CDR2 SYGVKD, per germline. The V and J ends lost 4 bases and 2 bases respectively, with 12 bases between them. The CDR3 contains 15 residues. CDR3 nucleotides: TGTGCCATCAGTGCCGGTACCGGGACCTACAATGAGCAGTTCTTC. Its protein is CAISAGTGTYNEQFF.

The rearrangement uses TRBV6-5 and TRBJ2-7; D gene unclear. Germline V gives CDR1 MNHEY, CDR2 SVGAGI. V lost 7 bases to trimming and J lost 3 bases, with 10 bases between them. This CDR3 has 12 residues. The CDR3, as DNA: TGTGCCAGCAATCGGGTAGGCTACGAGCAGTACTTC. Its protein is CASNRVGYEQYF.

The chain has TRBV28 and TRBJ2-1; tentatively, D is TRBD1 (6 bases). V lost 6 bases to trimming and J lost 2 bases, with 17 bases between them. Germline V CDR1 and CDR2: MDHEN, SYDVKM. This CDR3 is built from 16 residues. CDR3 DNA sequence: TGTGCCAGCAGGTATCTAGACAGGAACCCCTACAATGAGCAGTTCTTC. Translation gives CASRYLDRNPYNEQFF. The entire variable domain, with the rest obtained from reference TRBV28 and TRBJ2-1, is as follows: DVKVTQSSRYLVKRTGEKVFLECVQDMDHENMFWYRQDPGLGLRLIYFSYDVKMKEKGDIPEGYSVSREKKERFSLILESASTNQTSMYLCASRYLDRNPYNEQFFGPGTRLTVL.

The V and J genes are TRBV11-1 and TRBJ2-1; maybe TRBD1 (5 bases). This CDR3 contains 15 residues. V gave up 1 base and J gave up 4 bases, with 11 bases separating them. CDR1 and CDR2 from the germline V gene are SGHAT and FQDESV (reference sequence). CDR3 residues: CASSLGPRVYNEQFF. The DNA for the CDR3 is TGTGCCAGCAGCTTAGGTCCCAGGGTATACAATGAGCAGTTCTTC.

The V and J genes are TRBV6-4 and TRBJ2-1; 10 bases match TRBD2. V shed 4 bases, J shed 7 bases, and the junction held 13 bases outside the gene matches. The CDR3 runs to 17 residues. CDR1 is MRHNA and CDR2 is SNTAGT in the germline V gene. This CDR3 is CASSASNERGGRNEQFF. As DNA, the CDR3 is TGTGCCAGCAGTGCCTCAAATGAGCGGGGGGGCCGGAATGAGCAGTTCTTC.

A single count supports this clone. Other DNA variants within this sample encode the same CDR3. CDR3 residues: CASSLNGGAAAGELFF. CDR3 nucleotide sequence: TGTGCCAGCAGCTTAAACGGCGGGGCGGCGGCCGGGGAGCTGTTTTTT. The chain joins TRBV7-2 to TRBJ2-2; TRBD2 might be the D (6 bases). The length of the CDR3 is 16 residues. The V and J ends lost 2 bases and 6 bases respectively, with 16 bases between them. Germline values: CDR1 SGHTA, CDR2 FQGNSA.

The chain links TRBV2 to TRBJ1-1; 11 positions match TRBD1. V dropped 9 bases and J dropped 5; count of bases not matched to a gene: 14. Germline loops: CDR1 SNHLY, CDR2 FYNNEI. The CDR3 is 16 amino acids. CDR3: CARRPGTGGSGTEAFF. CDR3 bases: TGTGCCAGAAGACCCGGGACAGGGGGTTCCGGAACTGAAGCTTTCTTT.

The chain has TRBV7-2 and TRBJ2-5; 7 bases fit TRBD1. The V gene's germline CDR1 is SGHTA and CDR2 FQGNSA. V dropped 1 base and J dropped 4; count of bases not matched to a gene: 9. This CDR3 spans 16 amino acids. CDR3 nucleotide sequence: TGTGCCAGCAGCTTAGTGTCGCGGCAGGGGGTAGAGACCCAGTACTTC. As protein: CASSLVSRQGVETQYF.

To note about this clone: One end of the junction is discordant with germline, which a read error may explain. The rearrangement uses TRBV12-3 or TRBV12-4 and TRBJ1-1; no clear D. This CDR3 has 11 amino acids. The CDR3 protein is CASSLGQDYTW. In nucleotides, the CDR3 is TGTGCCAGCAGTTTAGGGCAGGATTACACCTGG.

The chain is built from TRBV24-1 and TRBJ1-2; 7 bases line up with TRBD1. This CDR3 is built from 18 residues. Germline-derived CDR1 and CDR2 are KGHDR and SFDVKD. With 5 bases clipped from V and 1 base from J, the junction kept 15 bases outside the gene matches. The CDR3 region has the DNA TGTGCCACCAGTGCCAACCTCAGGGGGACAGACTATAACTATGGCTACACCTTC. Protein product: CATSANLRGTDYNYGYTF.

V is TRBV14 and J is TRBJ2-5; TRBD1 matches 8 bases. J lost 7 bases, V lost 5 bases, and 12 bases had no gene match. Germline lookup yields CDR1 SGHDN and CDR2 FVKESK. This CDR3 comprises 15 residues. CDR3 in amino acids: CASSLRTGQGATQYF. The CDR3 nucleotides are TGTGCCAGCAGCTTGCGAACCGGACAGGGAGCGACCCAGTACTTC.

The chain employs TRBV2 and TRBJ2-5, with 7 positions matching TRBD2. Germline V gene sequence: CDR1 SNHLY, CDR2 FYNNEI. The CDR3 covers 12 residues. The V segment lost 6 bases and the J segment 2 bases; nucleotides outside the gene matches: 0. CDR3 amino acids: CASRGGQETQYF. The CDR3 DNA follows: TGTGCCAGCAGGGGGGGGCAAGAGACCCAGTACTTC. The entire variable domain, with the rest obtained from reference TRBV2 and TRBJ2-5, is as follows: EPEVTQTPSHQVTQMGQEVILRCVPISNHLYFYWYRQILGQKVEFLVSFYNNEISEKSEIFDDQFSVERPDGSNFTLKIRSTKLEDSAMYFCASRGGQETQYFGPGTRLLVL.

The rearrangement uses TRBV6-6 and TRBJ1-3; D unresolved. The germline V and J ends were trimmed by 1 base and 0 bases, with 10 bases remaining between them. Germline V lookup: CDR1 MNHNY, CDR2 SVGAGI (reference sequence). The CDR3 has 16 amino acids. The CDR3 sequence: CASSYYQADSGNTIYF. CDR3 bases: TGTGCCAGCAGTTACTACCAGGCCGACTCTGGAAACACCATATATTTT.

The gene calls are TRBV7-9 and TRBJ1-4, with D possibly being TRBD1 (6 bases). V was pared by 6 bases and J by 7 bases, with 15 bases between. The CDR3 covers 14 residues. CDR1 is SEHNR and CDR2 is FQNEAQ in the germline V gene (reference sequence). The DNA for the CDR3 is TGTGCCAGCAGTCCCCGGACAGTCTCTGAAAAACTGTTTTTT. Translating gives CASSPRTVSEKLFF.

The V and J genes are TRBV2 and TRBJ2-7; 13 bases are shared with TRBD2. Germline V gene data show CDR1 as SNHLY and CDR2 as FYNNEI. There are 16 residues in the CDR3. The V and J ends lost 0 bases and 6 bases, in that order; junction bases with no gene match: 5. CDR3 coding DNA: TGTGCCAGCAGTGAAGCTACTAGCGGGAGGGCCTCCGAGCAGTACTTC. Amino acids: CASSEATSGRASEQYF.

J is TRBJ1-2 and V is TRBV24-1; perhaps TRBD1 as D (6 bases). The CDR3 has 13 residues. Trimming left V 3 bases short and J 8 bases short, with 12 bases between. The germline CDR1 and CDR2 sequences are KGHDR and SFDVKD. The CDR3 sequence is CATSDTTGGGYTF. CDR3 nucleotides: TGTGCCACCAGTGATACGACAGGCGGCGGCTACACCTTC.

This chain's CDR3 is CASSSGDAGYTF. Here the CDR3 DNA reads TGTGCCAGCAGCTCGGGGGATGCTGGCTACACCTTC. The chain has TRBV11-1 and TRBJ1-2; weak D call: TRBD1 (5 bases). Germline CDR1 and CDR2: SGHAT and FQDESV (reference sequence). This CDR3 comprises 12 residues. Trimming shortened V by 4 bases and J by 7 bases, and 10 bases separated the two germline ends.